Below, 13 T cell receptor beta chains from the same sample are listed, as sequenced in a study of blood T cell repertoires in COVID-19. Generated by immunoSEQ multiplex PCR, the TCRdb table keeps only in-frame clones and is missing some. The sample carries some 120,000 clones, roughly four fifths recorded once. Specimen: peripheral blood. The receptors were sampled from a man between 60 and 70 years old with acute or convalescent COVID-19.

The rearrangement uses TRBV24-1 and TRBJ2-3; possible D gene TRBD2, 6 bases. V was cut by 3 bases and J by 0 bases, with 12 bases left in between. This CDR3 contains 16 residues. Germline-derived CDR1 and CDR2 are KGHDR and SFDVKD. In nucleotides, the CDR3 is TGTGCCACCAGTGATCCCCTAGCGCCGAGCACAGATACGCAGTATTTT. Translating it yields CATSDPLAPSTDTQYF.

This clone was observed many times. CDR3 in amino acids: CASSLGQDYQPQHF. The CDR3 coding sequence is TGTGCCAGCAGCTTGGGTCAGGATTATCAGCCCCAGCATTTT. The V call is TRBV5-4, the J call TRBJ1-5; D unresolved. The CDR3 runs to 14 residues. Trimming pared 0 bases from V and 5 bases from J, leaving 9 bases between. Germline lookup yields CDR1 SGHNT and CDR2 YYREEE (reference sequence).

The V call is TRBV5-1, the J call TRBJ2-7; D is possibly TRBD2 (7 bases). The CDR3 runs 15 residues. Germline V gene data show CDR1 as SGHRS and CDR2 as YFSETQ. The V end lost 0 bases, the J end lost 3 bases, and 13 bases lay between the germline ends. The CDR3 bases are TGCGCCAGCAGCTTGGGCGGCGGGGGCCTCTACGAGCAGTACTTC. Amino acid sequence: CASSLGGGGLYEQYF.

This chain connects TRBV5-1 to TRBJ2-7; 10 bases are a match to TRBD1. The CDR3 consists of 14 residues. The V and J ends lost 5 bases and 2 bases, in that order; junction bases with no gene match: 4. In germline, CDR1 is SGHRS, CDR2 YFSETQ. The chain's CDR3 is CASRTGQGAYEQYF. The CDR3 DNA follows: TGCGCCAGCAGAACCGGACAGGGGGCCTACGAGCAGTACTTC. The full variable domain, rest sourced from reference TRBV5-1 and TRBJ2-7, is KAGVTQTPRYLIKTRGQQVTLSCSPISGHRSVSWYQQTPGQGLQFLFEYFSETQRNKGNFPGRFSGRQFSNSRSEMNVSTLELGDSALYLCASRTGQGAYEQYFGPGTRLTVT.

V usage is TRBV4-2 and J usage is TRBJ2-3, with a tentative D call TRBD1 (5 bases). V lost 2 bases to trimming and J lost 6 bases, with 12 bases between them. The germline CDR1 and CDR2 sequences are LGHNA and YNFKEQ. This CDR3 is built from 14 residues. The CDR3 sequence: CASSQHKGRDTQYF. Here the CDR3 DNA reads TGTGCCAGCAGCCAACACAAGGGGCGGGATACGCAGTATTTT.

CDR3 nucleotides: TGTGCCAGCTCACCACAACAGGCGGAAGGCTACACCTTC. Protein product: CASSPQQAEGYTF. The V call is TRBV18, the J call TRBJ1-2; D is perhaps TRBD1 (5 bases). The germline V and J ends were trimmed by 1 base and 8 bases, with 11 bases remaining between them. Germline CDR1 is KGHSH and CDR2 is LQKENI. The length of the CDR3 is 13 residues.

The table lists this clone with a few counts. The CDR3: CASSLSGGDTQYF. CDR3 bases: TGCGCCAGCAGCCTCTCGGGGGGAGATACGCAGTATTTT. The chain links TRBV5-1 to TRBJ2-3; 7 bases fit TRBD2. V gave up 4 bases and J gave up 5 bases; unmatched junction bases: 4. CDR1 is SGHRS and CDR2 is YFSETQ in the germline V gene. The CDR3 covers 13 residues.

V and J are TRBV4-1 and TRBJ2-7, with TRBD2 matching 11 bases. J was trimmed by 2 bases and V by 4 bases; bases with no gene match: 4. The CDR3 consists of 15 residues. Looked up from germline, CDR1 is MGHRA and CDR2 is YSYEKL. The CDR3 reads CASSPPGLAAYEQYF. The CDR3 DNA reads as TGCGCCAGCAGCCCCCCGGGACTAGCGGCCTACGAGCAGTACTTC.

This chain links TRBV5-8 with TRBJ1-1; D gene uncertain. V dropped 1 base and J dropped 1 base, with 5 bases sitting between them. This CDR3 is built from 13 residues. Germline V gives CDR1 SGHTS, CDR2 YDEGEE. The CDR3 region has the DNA TGTGCCAGCAGCTTGACACAGAACACTGAAGCTTTCTTT. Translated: CASSLTQNTEAFF.

The CDR3 DNA reads as TGCGCCAGCAGCCCGGGAGCCGCTAATGGCTACACCTTC. It yields the protein CASSPGAANGYTF. The V call is TRBV5-1, the J call TRBJ1-2; D is ambiguous. Trimming shortened V by 4 bases and J by 6 bases, and 13 bases separated the two germline ends. Germline V gives CDR1 SGHRS, CDR2 YFSETQ. The CDR3 spans 13 residues.

The CDR3: CATSRVKGAGGSNTGELFF. The CDR3 coding sequence is TGTGCCACCAGCAGAGTTAAGGGGGCCGGCGGGTCGAACACCGGGGAGCTGTTTTTT. The genes are TRBV15 and TRBJ2-2; 7 positions match TRBD1. The CDR3 spans 19 residues. Per the germline V gene, CDR1 is LNHNV and CDR2 is YYDKDF (reference sequence). V trimming: 1 base; J trimming: 0 bases; junction bases outside the gene matches: 11.

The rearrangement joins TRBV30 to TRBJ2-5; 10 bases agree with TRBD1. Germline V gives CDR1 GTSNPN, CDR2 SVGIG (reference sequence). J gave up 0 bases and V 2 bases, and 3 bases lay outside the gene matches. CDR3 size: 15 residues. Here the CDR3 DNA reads TGTGCCTGGAGTAGGGGACAGGGGTACCAAGAGACCCAGTACTTC. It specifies CAWSRGQGYQETQYF.

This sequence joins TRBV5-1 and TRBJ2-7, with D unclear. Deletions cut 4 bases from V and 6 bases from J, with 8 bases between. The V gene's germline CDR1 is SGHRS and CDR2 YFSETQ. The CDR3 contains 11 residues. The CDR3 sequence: CASSPGLEQYF. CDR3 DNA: TGCGCCAGCAGCCCAGGTCTCGAGCAGTACTTC.